A single T cell receptor (beta chain) is shown here with its context. The CDR3 totals 13 residues. From germline, CDR1 is MDHEN and CDR2 SYDVKM. Trimming took 5 bases from V and 7 from J; bases not matched to a gene: 4. The record originates from a study of blood T cell repertoires in COVID-19. The data were produced by immunoSEQ multiplex PCR, yet TCRdb's version contains in-frame clones alone and is incomplete. The sample holds approximately 70,000 clones; about 91% are singletons and the top ten take around 13%. Sequenced input: peripheral blood. The gene calls are TRBV28 and TRBJ2-5; TRBD1 matches at 10 bases. The receptor comes from a human donor with active COVID-19. The donor label of this sample is uncertain. CDR3: CASSPGDRGTQYF. The CDR3 DNA follows: TGTGCCAGCAGTCCCGGGGACAGGGGGACCCAGTACTTC.